This T cell receptor (beta chain) was recorded in a study of cytomegalovirus exposure and HLA in healthy donors. Note on this clone: Its specificity is not known.

PCR primers comprised 60 Vbeta and 13 Jbeta primers. Profiling relied on immunoSEQ multiplex PCR, and the TCRdb table lists in-frame clones only, not all of them. The sample consists of about 190,000 clones, about four fifths of them appearing once. V shed 5 bases and J 4 bases; nucleotides not matched to a gene: 6. CDR3 length: 14 residues. Germline V gives CDR1 LNHDA, CDR2 SQIVND (reference sequence). General study findings and limits: In most subjects, TCR beta sequences reportedly gave accurate predictions of HLA-A and HLA-B alleles.

Source material: PBMCs. V gene TRBV19 combines with J gene TRBJ1-1, with 8 bases matching TRBD1. The sequence derives from a man between 18 and 29 years old in good health and CMV-seronegative. The CDR3 loop reads CASSLQGAPTEAFF. The CDR3 nucleotides are TGTGCCAGTAGTCTCCAGGGGGCTCCCACTGAAGCTTTCTTT.